The T cell receptor beta chain described here comes from a study of cytomegalovirus exposure and HLA in healthy donors. TCRdb's table, derived via immunoSEQ multiplex PCR, lists solely in-frame clones and lacks some. Of some 180,000 clones listed, about three quarters are singletons. V was clipped by 5 bases and J by 7 bases; unmatched bases: 1. CDR1 and CDR2 from the germline V gene are SEHNR and FQNEAQ (reference sequence). The CDR3 spans 12 residues. The TCR sequence derives from a woman in her twenties or thirties in good health and CMV-seronegative. Sequences were obtained from PBMCs. V is TRBV7-9 and J is TRBJ2-1; 8 bases align to TRBD2. The CDR3 DNA reads as TGTGCCAGCAGCCCGGGGGGGAATGAGCAGTTCTTC. Translation gives CASSPGGNEQFF.